A single sample is the source of the 9 T cell receptor beta chains below, sequenced in a study of PD-L1 blockade in urothelial cancer. Sequencing used immunoSEQ multiplex PCR; TCRdb keeps in-frame clones, though not all of them. The data contain under 30,000 clones, approximately 80% of them singletons. Time point reported: peripheral blood 6 weeks after treatment start. The specimen was PBMCs, collected around atezolizumab (anti-PD-L1) treatment. The receptors shown here come from a man in his 70s with urothelial cancer.

V is TRBV9 and J is TRBJ2-7, with TRBD2 identical over 7 bases. This CDR3 has 15 residues. J was trimmed by 3 bases and V by 0 bases; bases with no gene match: 6. Germline CDR1 is SGDLS and CDR2 is YYNGEE. The DNA of the CDR3 is TGTGCCAGCAGCGTAGACGGACTAGGATTCTACGAGCAGTACTTC. This encodes CASSVDGLGFYEQYF.

The V and J genes are TRBV7-2 and TRBJ2-7; the match to TRBD1 covers 7 bases. This CDR3 is 12 amino acids long. With 5 bases clipped from V and 4 bases from J, the junction kept 2 bases outside the gene matches. CDR1 SGHTA and CDR2 FQGNSA come from the germline V gene. The CDR3, as DNA: TGTGCCAGCAGCCAGACAGGGTACGAGCAGTACTTC. Amino acids: CASSQTGYEQYF.

This clone is a singleton in its sample. The chain carries TRBV7-2 and TRBJ2-2; D remains unclear. V was clipped by 2 bases and J by 0 bases, with 4 bases between them. Germline CDR1 reads SGHTA; CDR2 reads FQGNSA. The CDR3 consists of 14 residues. In DNA form, the CDR3 reads TGTGCCAGCAGCTTAATAGCGAACACCGGGGAGCTGTTTTTT. Amino acids: CASSLIANTGELFF.

The CDR3 protein is CASSPYGRELFF. CDR3 coding DNA: TGTGCCAGCAGCCCATACGGTAGGGAGCTGTTTTTT. The rearrangement joins TRBV9 to TRBJ2-2; no clear D. V gave up 4 bases and J gave up 9 bases, with 10 bases separating them. The CDR3 is 12 residues long. Per germline, CDR1 SGDLS and CDR2 YYNGEE.

A single count supports this clone. The CDR3 loop is CAARQSTASGRETQYF. The CDR3 region has the DNA TGTGCCGCCCGCCAAAGTACGGCTAGCGGGAGAGAGACCCAGTACTTC. This chain connects TRBV28 to TRBJ2-5; 10 bases line up with TRBD2. CDR3 length: 16 residues. V shed 11 bases and J 4 bases; nucleotides not matched to a gene: 16. Germline CDR1 and CDR2: MDHEN and SYDVKM.

The V gene is TRBV4-1, the J gene TRBJ1-3, with D maybe TRBD1 (6 bases). Trimming stripped 4 bases from V and 2 bases from J, with 30 bases between. CDR1 MGHRA and CDR2 YSYEKL come from the germline V gene. This CDR3 is 21 amino acids long. CDR3 bases: TGCGCCAGCAGCCTCAGGGAGGGGGGGGAAAAAAAAGGCGAGCCTGGAAACACCATATATTTT. Its translation: CASSLREGGEKKGEPGNTIYF.

J is TRBJ2-7 and V is TRBV6-5, with TRBD1 identical over 7 bases. After removal of 7 bases from V and 3 bases from J, the junction contained 9 bases not matched to a gene. Germline V gene lookup returns CDR1 MNHEY and CDR2 SVGAGI. There are 14 residues in the CDR3. This chain's CDR3 is CASTSDRVGYEQYF. DNA for the CDR3: TGTGCCAGCACTTCAGACAGGGTAGGCTACGAGCAGTACTTC.

The chain joins TRBV28 to TRBJ1-3, with 11 bases that match TRBD1. This CDR3 has 14 amino acids. V was pared by 6 bases and J by 7 bases, with 5 bases of the junction left unmatched. Looked up from germline, CDR1 is MDHEN and CDR2 is SYDVKM. The CDR3 loop reads CASRGQGGLNTIYF. The CDR3 bases are TGTGCCAGCAGGGGACAGGGGGGATTGAACACCATATATTTT.

This clone showed up just once. CDR3 nucleotides: TGTGCCGTTGGACAGGGGGCAGATACTGAAGCTTTCTTT. Its translation: CAVGQGADTEAFF. The chain recombines TRBV10-3 with TRBJ1-1; 11 bases match TRBD1. CDR3 length: 13 residues. CDR1 and CDR2 (germline): ENHRY, SYGVKD. V gave up 11 bases and J gave up 5 bases; unmatched junction bases: 7.